This T cell receptor beta chain derives from a study of cytomegalovirus exposure and HLA in healthy donors. Study-level background: The study placed approximately 81% of its approximately 400 genotyped donors in the Caucasian-associated ancestry cluster.

The PCR used 60 Vbeta and 13 Jbeta primers. Produced via immunoSEQ multiplex PCR; TCRdb's table is partial and in-frame only. The sample includes 140,000 to 150,000 clones, around 79% seen only once; the top ten take 6.5% to 7%. V was pared by 3 bases and J by 0 bases, with 12 bases between. Germline V CDR1 and CDR2: MNHNS, SASEGT. This CDR3 contains 16 residues. Sequenced sample: PBMCs. The clonotype originates from a woman in her thirties or forties in good health and CMV-seropositive. The chain has TRBV6-1 and TRBJ1-3; D ambiguous. CDR3 loop: CASSDDLHYSGNTIYF. The CDR3 nucleotides read TGTGCCAGCAGTGACGACTTACACTACTCTGGAAACACCATATATTTT.